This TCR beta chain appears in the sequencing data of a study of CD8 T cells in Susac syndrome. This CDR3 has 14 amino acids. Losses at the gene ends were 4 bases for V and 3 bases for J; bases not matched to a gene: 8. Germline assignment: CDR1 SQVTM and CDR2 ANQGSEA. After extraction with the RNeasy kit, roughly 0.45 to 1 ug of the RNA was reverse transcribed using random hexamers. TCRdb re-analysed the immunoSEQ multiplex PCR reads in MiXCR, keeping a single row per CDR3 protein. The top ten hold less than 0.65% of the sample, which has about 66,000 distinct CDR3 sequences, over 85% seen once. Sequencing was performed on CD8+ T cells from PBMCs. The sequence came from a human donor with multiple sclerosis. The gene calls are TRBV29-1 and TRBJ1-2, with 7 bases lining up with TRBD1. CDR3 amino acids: CSVVTGQTDYGYTF. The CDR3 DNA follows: TGCAGCGTTGTAACGGGACAGACCGACTATGGCTACACCTTC.